These 11 T cell receptor beta chains came from one sample sequenced in a study of technical replicates of blood from a few donors. Clones were read by immunoSEQ multiplex PCR, and TCRdb kept only the in-frame ones, dropping some. The sample contains 55,000 to 60,000 clones, roughly 93% of which appear only once. Sequenced: PBMCs. Receptor source: a human donor in good health. Some clones in this sample may be carry-over from other donors' samples.

This clone appeared once. The chain employs TRBV15 and TRBJ1-1; D perhaps matches TRBD1 (5 bases). Germline CDR1 reads LNHNV; CDR2 reads YYDKDF (reference sequence). CDR3 length: 17 amino acids. V dropped 1 base and J dropped 0 bases, with 15 bases sitting between them. CDR3 residues: CATSRGWGGGMNTEAFF. The CDR3 nucleotides are TGTGCCACCAGCAGAGGTTGGGGGGGAGGAATGAACACTGAAGCTTTCTTT.

This chain connects TRBV9 to TRBJ2-6; 9 bases line up with TRBD2. CDR1 is SGDLS, CDR2 YYNGEE, per germline. There are 20 residues in the CDR3. V shed 0 bases and J 6 bases; nucleotides not matched to a gene: 16. CDR3 coding DNA: TGTGCCAGCAGCGTAGATTTTCAGCCAGCGGGAGGTCCACAGGCCAACGTCCTGACTTTC. Encoded protein: CASSVDFQPAGGPQANVLTF.

The chain combines TRBV10-3 with TRBJ2-5; 8 bases line up with TRBD2. The germline V gene has CDR1 ENHRY and CDR2 SYGVKD. The CDR3 extends over 15 amino acids. With 0 bases clipped from V and 4 bases from J, the junction kept 4 bases outside the gene matches. CDR3 protein: CAISESASGRETQYF. CDR3 bases: TGTGCCATCAGTGAGTCGGCTAGCGGGCGAGAGACCCAGTACTTC.

The rearrangement uses TRBV5-1 and TRBJ1-2; TRBD1 might be the D (6 bases). From germline, CDR1 is SGHRS and CDR2 YFSETQ. V lost 2 bases and J lost 4, with 15 bases in between. The CDR3 length is 15 residues. In DNA form, the CDR3 reads TGCGCCAGCAGCTTTCGGGGGGCGCCCAGCTATGGCTACACCTTC. It is translated as CASSFRGAPSYGYTF.

The chain uses TRBV7-2 and TRBJ2-5; weak D call: TRBD2 (6 bases). Germline assignment: CDR1 SGHTA and CDR2 FQGNSA. Trimming removed 3 bases from V and 4 bases from J, with 9 bases in between. The CDR3 contains 13 residues. In nucleotides, the CDR3 is TGTGCCAGCAGCTTCGGGGGTCCAGAGACCCAGTACTTC. Translating gives CASSFGGPETQYF. Combining the CDR3 with reference TRBV7-2 and TRBJ2-5 gives the whole variable domain GAGVSQSPSNKVTEKGKDVELRCDPISGHTALYWYRQSLGQGLEFLIYFQGNSAPDKSGLPSDRFSAERTGGSVSTLTIQRTQQEDSAVYLCASSFGGPETQYFGPGTRLLVL.

The V and J genes are TRBV6-1 and TRBJ1-2, with TRBD1 matching over 8 bases. Germline CDR1 reads MNHNS; CDR2 reads SASEGT. This CDR3 contains 17 residues. Germline trimming cut 0 bases from V and 5 bases from J; bases unmatched to any gene: 11. Here the CDR3 DNA reads TGTGCCAGCAGTGAAGCGCTCGGGACAGGAGGTCGTTATGGCTACACCTTC. Its translation is CASSEALGTGGRYGYTF.

V gene TRBV27 combines with J gene TRBJ2-2; 11 nucleotides line up with TRBD1. Germline loops: CDR1 MNHEY, CDR2 SMNVEV (reference sequence). Trimming cost V 5 bases and J 5 bases; bases outside gene matches: 7. This CDR3 contains 16 residues. The CDR3 DNA is TGTGCCAGCAGTCCACGGACAGGGGGCGGAACCGGGGAGCTGTTTTTT. Protein sequence: CASSPRTGGGTGELFF.

This chain uses TRBV10-3 with TRBJ2-7; TRBD1 aligns across 9 bases. The junction had 3 bases not matched to a gene; V was cut back by 6 bases and J by 3 bases. Germline CDR1 and CDR2: ENHRY and SYGVKD. The CDR3 totals 13 residues. In nucleotides, the CDR3 is TGTGCCATCAGGAGGACAGGGGTCTACGAGCAGTACTTC. This sequence encodes CAIRRTGVYEQYF.

This chain joins TRBV13 and TRBJ2-2; 7 bases match TRBD1. V dropped 0 bases and J dropped 0; count of bases not matched to a gene: 1. Germline V gene data show CDR1 as PRHDT and CDR2 as FYEKMQ (reference sequence). The length of the CDR3 is 16 residues. CDR3 region: CASSLGDRTNTGELFF. The CDR3 nucleotides are TGTGCCAGCAGCTTAGGGGACAGGACGAACACCGGGGAGCTGTTTTTT.

The chain carries TRBV5-1 and TRBJ1-1; perhaps TRBD1 as D (6 bases). V lost 7 bases, J lost 0 bases, and 10 bases lay in between. This CDR3 region has 13 residues. CDR1 is SGHRS, CDR2 YFSETQ, per germline. CDR3 sequence: CASQTGMNTEAFF. The CDR3 bases are TGCGCCAGCCAGACAGGTATGAACACTGAAGCTTTCTTT.

This rearrangement joins TRBV25-1 to TRBJ2-3, with 10 bases aligning to TRBD2. Germline V gene data show CDR1 as MGHDK and CDR2 as SYGVNS. V was pared by 4 bases and J by 8 bases, with 18 bases of the junction left unmatched. This CDR3 has 18 residues. The CDR3 loop is CASSVINPAGGQIGTQYF. CDR3 in DNA: TGTGCCAGCAGTGTCATCAACCCAGCGGGAGGGCAAATCGGTACGCAGTATTTT.